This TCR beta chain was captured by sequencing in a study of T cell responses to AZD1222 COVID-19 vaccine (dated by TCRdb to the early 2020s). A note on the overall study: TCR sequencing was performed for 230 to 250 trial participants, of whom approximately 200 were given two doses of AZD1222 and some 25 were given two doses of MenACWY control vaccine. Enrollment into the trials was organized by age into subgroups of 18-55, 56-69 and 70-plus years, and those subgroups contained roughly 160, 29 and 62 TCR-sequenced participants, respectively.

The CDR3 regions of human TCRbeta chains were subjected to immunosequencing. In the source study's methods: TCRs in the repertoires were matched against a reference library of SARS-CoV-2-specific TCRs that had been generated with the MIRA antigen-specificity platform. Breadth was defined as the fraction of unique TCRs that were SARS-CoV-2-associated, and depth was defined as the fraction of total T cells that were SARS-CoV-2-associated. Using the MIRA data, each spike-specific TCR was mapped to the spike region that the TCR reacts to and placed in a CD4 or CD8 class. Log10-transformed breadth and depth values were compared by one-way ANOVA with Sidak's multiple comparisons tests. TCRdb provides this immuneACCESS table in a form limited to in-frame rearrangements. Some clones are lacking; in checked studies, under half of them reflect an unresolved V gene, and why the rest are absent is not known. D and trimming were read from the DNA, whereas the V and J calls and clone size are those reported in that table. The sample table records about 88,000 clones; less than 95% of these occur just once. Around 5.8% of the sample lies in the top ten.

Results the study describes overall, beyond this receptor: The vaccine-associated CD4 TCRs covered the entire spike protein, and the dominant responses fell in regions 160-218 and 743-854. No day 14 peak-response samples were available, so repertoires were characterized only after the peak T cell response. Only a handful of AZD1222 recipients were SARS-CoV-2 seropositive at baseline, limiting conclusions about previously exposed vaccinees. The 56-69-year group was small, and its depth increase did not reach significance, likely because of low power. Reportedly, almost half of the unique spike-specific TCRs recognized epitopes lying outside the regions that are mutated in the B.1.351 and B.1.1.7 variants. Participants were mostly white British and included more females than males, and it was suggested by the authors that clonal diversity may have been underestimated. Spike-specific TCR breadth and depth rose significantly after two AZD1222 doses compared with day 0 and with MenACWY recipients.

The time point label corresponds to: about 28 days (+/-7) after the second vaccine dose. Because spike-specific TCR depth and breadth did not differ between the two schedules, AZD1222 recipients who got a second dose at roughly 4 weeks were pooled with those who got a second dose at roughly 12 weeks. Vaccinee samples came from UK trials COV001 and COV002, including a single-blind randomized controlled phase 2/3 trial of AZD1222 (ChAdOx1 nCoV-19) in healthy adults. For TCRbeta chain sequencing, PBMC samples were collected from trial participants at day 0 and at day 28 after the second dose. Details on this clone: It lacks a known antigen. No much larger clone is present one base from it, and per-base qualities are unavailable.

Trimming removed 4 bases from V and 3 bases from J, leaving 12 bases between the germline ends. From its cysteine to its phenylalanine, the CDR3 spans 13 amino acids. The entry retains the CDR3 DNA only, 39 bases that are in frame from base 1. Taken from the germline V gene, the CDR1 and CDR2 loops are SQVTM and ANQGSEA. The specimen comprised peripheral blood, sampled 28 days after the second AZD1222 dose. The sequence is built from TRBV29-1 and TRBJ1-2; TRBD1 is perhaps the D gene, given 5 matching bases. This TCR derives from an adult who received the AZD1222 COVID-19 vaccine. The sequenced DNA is TGCAGCGTTGGAAAGGGGAAAGACTATGGCTACACCTTC. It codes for CSVGKGKDYGYTF. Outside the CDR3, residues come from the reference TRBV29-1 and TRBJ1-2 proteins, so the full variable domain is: SAVISQKPSRDICQRGTSLTIQCQVDSQVTMMFWYRQQPGQSLTLIATANQGSEATYESGFVIDKFPISRPNLTFSTLTVSNMSPEDSSIYLCSVGKGKDYGYTFGSGTRLTVV.